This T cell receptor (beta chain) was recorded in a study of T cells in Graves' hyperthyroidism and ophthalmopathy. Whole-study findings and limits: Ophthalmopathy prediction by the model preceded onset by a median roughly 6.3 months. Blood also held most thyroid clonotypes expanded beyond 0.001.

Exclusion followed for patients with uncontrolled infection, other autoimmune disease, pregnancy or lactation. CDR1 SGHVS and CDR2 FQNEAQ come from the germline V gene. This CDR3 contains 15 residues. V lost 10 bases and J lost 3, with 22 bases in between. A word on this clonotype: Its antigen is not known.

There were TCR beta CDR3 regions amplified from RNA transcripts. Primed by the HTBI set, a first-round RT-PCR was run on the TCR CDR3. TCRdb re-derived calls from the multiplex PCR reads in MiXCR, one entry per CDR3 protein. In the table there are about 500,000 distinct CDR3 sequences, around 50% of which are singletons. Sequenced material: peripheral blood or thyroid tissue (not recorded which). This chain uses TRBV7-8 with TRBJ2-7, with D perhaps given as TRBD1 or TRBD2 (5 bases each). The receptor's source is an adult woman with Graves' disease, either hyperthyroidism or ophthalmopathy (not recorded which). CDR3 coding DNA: TGTGCCACCAGTCACTCCGGGACGGCAGACTACGAGCAGTACTTC. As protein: CATSHSGTADYEQYF. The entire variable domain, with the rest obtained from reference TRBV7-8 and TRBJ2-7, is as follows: GAGVSQSPRYKVAKRGQDVALRCDPISGHVSLFWYQQALGQGPEFLTYFQNEAQLDKSGLPSDRFFAERPEGSVSTLKIQRTQQEDSAVYLCATSHSGTADYEQYFGPGTRLTVT.